The clone carrying this T cell receptor (beta chain) came up a few times. Germline CDR1 and CDR2: KGHSH and LQKENI. Between the trimmed V and J ends, which lost 4 bases and 0 bases, there was a span of 8 bases. The CDR3 contains 14 residues. PCR amplification relied on 60 Vbeta primers (plus 13 Jbeta primers). Sequencing was performed with immunoSEQ multiplex PCR; in TCRdb, only in-frame clones are kept and a portion is missing. Altogether more than 150,000 clones are present, around three quarters being singletons, with the ten largest covering 1.9%. The record originates from a study of cytomegalovirus exposure and HLA in healthy donors. Regarding donors, all were healthy bone marrow donors.

The chain recombines TRBV18 with TRBJ2-3; D is uncertain. This clonotype was obtained from a woman aged 25 to 39 in good health and CMV-seronegative. Sequencing was performed on PBMCs. In DNA form, the CDR3 reads TGTGCCAGCTCACTCGCAGAAAGCACAGATACGCAGTATTTT. Protein product: CASSLAESTDTQYF.